One sample yielded the 6 T cell receptor beta chains listed below, sequenced in a study of T cell responses to AZD1222 COVID-19 vaccine. Using immunoSEQ multiplex PCR, the repertoire was profiled, and TCRdb retains in-frame clones only, with some absent. The sample shows approximately 150,000 clones, around 90% of them seen only once. The sequenced sample was peripheral blood, obtained 28 days after the second AZD1222 dose. These TCRs come from an adult who received the AZD1222 COVID-19 vaccine.

This chain links TRBV11-2 with TRBJ2-5; D ambiguous. Germline-derived CDR1 and CDR2 are SGHAT and FQNNGV. The V end was cut by 4 bases, the J end by 2 bases, with 23 bases between. The CDR3 covers 18 residues. Here the CDR3 DNA reads TGTGCCAGCAGCTCGCAGACTCCCCCACTTGGGCTGCAAGAGACCCAGTACTTC. Translating it yields CASSSQTPPLGLQETQYF.

The V gene is TRBV28, the J gene TRBJ2-3; 7 nucleotides match TRBD1. This CDR3 contains 15 residues. The V gene end was trimmed by 5 bases and the J gene end by 4 bases; junction bases not matched to a gene: 9. Germline lookup yields CDR1 MDHEN and CDR2 SYDVKM. The CDR3 loop reads CASSPDRVGADTQYF. CDR3 nucleotides: TGTGCCAGCAGTCCCGACAGGGTTGGCGCAGATACGCAGTATTTT.

The chain combines TRBV29-1 with TRBJ1-4; no clear D. The CDR3 spans 15 residues. Trimming stripped 0 bases from V and 2 bases from J, with 10 bases between. Germline CDR1 and CDR2: SQVTM and ANQGSEA. CDR3 sequence reads: CSVEDREGTNEKLFF. DNA of the CDR3: TGCAGCGTTGAAGATAGGGAGGGTACTAATGAAAAACTGTTTTTT. Full variable domain (rest looked up from reference TRBV29-1 and TRBJ1-4): SAVISQKPSRDICQRGTSLTIQCQVDSQVTMMFWYRQQPGQSLTLIATANQGSEATYESGFVIDKFPISRPNLTFSTLTVSNMSPEDSSIYLCSVEDREGTNEKLFFGSGTQLSVL.

V is TRBV7-2 and J is TRBJ2-1; 11 nucleotides agree with TRBD1. Germline V gene sequence: CDR1 SGHTA, CDR2 FQGNSA. The CDR3 extends over 15 amino acids. V gave up 5 bases and J gave up 6 bases; unmatched junction bases: 6. The CDR3 bases are TGTGCCAGCAGCCCCCGGGACAGGGGGGGCAATGAGCAGTTCTTC. Encoded protein: CASSPRDRGGNEQFF.

J is TRBJ1-1 and V is TRBV27, with D perhaps matching TRBD1 (6 bases). CDR1 MNHEY and CDR2 SMNVEV come from the germline V gene (reference sequence). This CDR3 has 14 residues. V was shortened by 5 bases and J by 10 bases, with 20 bases between the two germline ends. The CDR3 coding sequence is TGTGCCAGCAGTGCAACCACCGGGACACCCGGAGCTTTCTTT. Its translation: CASSATTGTPGAFF.

The chain recombines TRBV4-3 with TRBJ2-1; 11 nucleotides align to TRBD2. This CDR3 is 15 amino acids long. Germline CDR1 LGHNA, CDR2 YSLEER. V gave up 5 bases and J gave up 4 bases; unmatched junction bases: 4. CDR3 sequence reads: CASSWRTSGYNEQFF. CDR3 nucleotides: TGCGCCAGCAGCTGGCGGACTAGCGGGTACAATGAGCAGTTCTTC.